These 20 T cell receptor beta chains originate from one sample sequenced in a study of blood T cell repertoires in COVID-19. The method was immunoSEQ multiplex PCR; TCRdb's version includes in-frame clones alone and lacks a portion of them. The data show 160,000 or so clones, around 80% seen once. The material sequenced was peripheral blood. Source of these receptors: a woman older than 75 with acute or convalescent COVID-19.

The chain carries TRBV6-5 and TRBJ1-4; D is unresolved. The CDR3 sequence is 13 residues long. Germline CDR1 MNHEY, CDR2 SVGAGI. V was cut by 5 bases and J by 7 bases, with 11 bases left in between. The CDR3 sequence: CASSNTRGEKLFF. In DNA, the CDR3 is TGTGCCAGCAGTAACACCCGGGGTGAAAAACTGTTTTTT.

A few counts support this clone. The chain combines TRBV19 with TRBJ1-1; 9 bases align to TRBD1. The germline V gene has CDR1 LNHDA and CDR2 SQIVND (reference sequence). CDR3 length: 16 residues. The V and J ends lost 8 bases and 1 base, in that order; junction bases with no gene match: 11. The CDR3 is CASRALRGQGNTEAFF. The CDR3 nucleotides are TGTGCCAGTCGGGCCCTGAGGGGACAGGGGAACACTGAAGCTTTCTTT.

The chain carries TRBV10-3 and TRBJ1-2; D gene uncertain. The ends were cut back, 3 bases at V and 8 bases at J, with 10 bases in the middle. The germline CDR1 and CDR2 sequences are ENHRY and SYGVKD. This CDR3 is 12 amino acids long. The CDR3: CAISDLSPGYTF. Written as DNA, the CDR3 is TGTGCCATCAGTGACCTCAGTCCGGGCTACACCTTC.

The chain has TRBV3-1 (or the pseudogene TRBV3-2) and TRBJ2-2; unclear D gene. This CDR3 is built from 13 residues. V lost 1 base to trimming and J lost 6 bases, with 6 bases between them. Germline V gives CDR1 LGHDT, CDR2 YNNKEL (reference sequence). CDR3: CASSQVQAGELFF. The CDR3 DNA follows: TGTGCCAGCAGCCAAGTGCAGGCCGGGGAGCTGTTTTTT.

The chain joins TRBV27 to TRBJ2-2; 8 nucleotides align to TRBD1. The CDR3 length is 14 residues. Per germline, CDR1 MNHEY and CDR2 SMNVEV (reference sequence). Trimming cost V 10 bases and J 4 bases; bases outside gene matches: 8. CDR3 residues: CATARQGSTGELFF. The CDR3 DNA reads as TGTGCCACGGCTCGACAGGGGAGCACCGGGGAGCTGTTTTTT.

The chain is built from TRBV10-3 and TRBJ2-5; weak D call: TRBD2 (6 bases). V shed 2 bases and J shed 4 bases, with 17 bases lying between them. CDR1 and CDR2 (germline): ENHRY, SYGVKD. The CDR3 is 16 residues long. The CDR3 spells CAISESSGRRGETQYF. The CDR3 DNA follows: TGTGCCATCAGTGAGAGTTCGGGACGGAGGGGAGAGACCCAGTACTTC.

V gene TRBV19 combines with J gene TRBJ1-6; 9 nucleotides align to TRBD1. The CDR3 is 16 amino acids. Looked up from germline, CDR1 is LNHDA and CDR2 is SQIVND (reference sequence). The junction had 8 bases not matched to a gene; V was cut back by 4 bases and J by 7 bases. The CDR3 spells CASSKGTGTGNSPLHF. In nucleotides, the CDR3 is TGTGCCAGTAGTAAAGGGACCGGGACAGGGAATTCACCCCTCCACTTT.

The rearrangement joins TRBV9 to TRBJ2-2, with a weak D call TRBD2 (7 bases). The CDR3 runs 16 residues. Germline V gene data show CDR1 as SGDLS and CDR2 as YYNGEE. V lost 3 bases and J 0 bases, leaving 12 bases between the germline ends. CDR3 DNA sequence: TGTGCCAGCAGCGCTAGGGGGGGAGCGAACACCGGGGAGCTGTTTTTT. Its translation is CASSARGGANTGELFF.

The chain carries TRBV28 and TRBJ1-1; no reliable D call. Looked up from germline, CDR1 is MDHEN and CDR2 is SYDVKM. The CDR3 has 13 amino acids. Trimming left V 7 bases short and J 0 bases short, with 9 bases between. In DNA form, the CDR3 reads TGTGCCAGCACCCAACCGGTGAACACTGAAGCTTTCTTT. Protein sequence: CASTQPVNTEAFF.

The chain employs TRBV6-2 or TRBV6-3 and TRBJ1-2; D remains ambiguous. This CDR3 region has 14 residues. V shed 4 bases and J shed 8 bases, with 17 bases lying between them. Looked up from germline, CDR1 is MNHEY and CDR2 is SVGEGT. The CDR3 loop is CASSLRPRAVGYTF. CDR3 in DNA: TGTGCCAGCAGTTTGAGACCGCGAGCGGTGGGCTACACCTTC.

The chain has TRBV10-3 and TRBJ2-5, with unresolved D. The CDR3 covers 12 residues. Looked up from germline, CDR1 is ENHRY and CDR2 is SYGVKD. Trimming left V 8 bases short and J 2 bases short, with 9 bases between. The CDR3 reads CAIGQQQETQYF. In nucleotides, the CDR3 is TGTGCCATCGGTCAACAGCAAGAGACCCAGTACTTC.

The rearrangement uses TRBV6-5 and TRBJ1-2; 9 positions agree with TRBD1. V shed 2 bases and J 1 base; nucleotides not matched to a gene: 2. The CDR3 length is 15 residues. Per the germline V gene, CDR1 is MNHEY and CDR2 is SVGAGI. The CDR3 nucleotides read TGTGCCAGCAGTTACGACAGGGGGGTTAACTATGGCTACACCTTC. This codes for CASSYDRGVNYGYTF.

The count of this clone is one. This CDR3 is CASSPTASGRIPEQYF. CDR3 coding DNA: TGCGCCAGCAGCCCCACAGCTAGCGGGAGAATCCCCGAGCAGTACTTC. This chain joins TRBV5-1 and TRBJ2-7; TRBD2 matches at 10 bases. The CDR3 totals 16 residues. After removal of 4 bases from V and 6 bases from J, the junction contained 13 bases not matched to a gene. Germline assignment: CDR1 SGHRS and CDR2 YFSETQ.

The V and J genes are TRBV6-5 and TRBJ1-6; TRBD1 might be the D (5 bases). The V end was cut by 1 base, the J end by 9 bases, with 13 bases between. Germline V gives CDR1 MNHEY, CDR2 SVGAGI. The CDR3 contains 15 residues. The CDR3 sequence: CASSYYAGYSSPLHF. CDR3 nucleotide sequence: TGTGCCAGCAGTTACTATGCAGGGTACAGTTCACCCCTCCACTTT.

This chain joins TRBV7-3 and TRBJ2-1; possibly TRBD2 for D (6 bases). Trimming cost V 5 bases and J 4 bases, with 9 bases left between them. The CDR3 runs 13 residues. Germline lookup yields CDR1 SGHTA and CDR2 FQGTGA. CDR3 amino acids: CASSHGTYNEQFF. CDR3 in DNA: TGTGCCAGCAGCCACGGGACTTACAATGAGCAGTTCTTC.

The CDR3 region has the DNA TGTGCCAGCAGCTTACAGGCGCAGTATTTT. It encodes CASSLQAQYF. The chain has TRBV11-2 and TRBJ2-3; D remains ambiguous. CDR1 is SGHAT and CDR2 is FQNNGV in the germline V gene. The germline V and J ends were trimmed by 2 bases and 10 bases, with 4 bases remaining between them. This CDR3 is 10 amino acids long.

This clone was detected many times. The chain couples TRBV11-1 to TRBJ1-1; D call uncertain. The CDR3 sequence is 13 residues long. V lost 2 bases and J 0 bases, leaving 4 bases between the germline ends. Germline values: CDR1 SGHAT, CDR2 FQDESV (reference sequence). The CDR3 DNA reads TGTGCCAGCAGCTTATCAGTGAACACTGAAGCTTTCTTT. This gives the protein CASSLSVNTEAFF.

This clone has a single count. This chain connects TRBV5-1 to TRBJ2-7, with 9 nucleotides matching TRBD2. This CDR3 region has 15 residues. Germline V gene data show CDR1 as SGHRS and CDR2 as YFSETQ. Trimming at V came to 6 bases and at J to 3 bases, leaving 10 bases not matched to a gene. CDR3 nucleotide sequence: TGCGCCAGCACCGGCGGGAGGGCCGGGGGCTACGAGCAGTACTTC. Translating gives CASTGGRAGGYEQYF.

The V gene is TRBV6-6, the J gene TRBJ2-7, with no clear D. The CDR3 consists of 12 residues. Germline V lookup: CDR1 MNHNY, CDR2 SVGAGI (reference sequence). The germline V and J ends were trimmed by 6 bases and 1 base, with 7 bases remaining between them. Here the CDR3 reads CASRPTSYEQYF. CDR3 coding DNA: TGTGCCAGCAGGCCAACATCCTACGAGCAGTACTTC.

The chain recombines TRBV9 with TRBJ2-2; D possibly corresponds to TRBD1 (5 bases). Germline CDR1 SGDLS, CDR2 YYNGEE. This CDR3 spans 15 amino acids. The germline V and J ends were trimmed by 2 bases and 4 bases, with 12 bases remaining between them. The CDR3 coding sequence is TGTGCCAGCAGCGTTTCGCGGACACTCACCGGGGAGCTGTTTTTT. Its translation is CASSVSRTLTGELFF.